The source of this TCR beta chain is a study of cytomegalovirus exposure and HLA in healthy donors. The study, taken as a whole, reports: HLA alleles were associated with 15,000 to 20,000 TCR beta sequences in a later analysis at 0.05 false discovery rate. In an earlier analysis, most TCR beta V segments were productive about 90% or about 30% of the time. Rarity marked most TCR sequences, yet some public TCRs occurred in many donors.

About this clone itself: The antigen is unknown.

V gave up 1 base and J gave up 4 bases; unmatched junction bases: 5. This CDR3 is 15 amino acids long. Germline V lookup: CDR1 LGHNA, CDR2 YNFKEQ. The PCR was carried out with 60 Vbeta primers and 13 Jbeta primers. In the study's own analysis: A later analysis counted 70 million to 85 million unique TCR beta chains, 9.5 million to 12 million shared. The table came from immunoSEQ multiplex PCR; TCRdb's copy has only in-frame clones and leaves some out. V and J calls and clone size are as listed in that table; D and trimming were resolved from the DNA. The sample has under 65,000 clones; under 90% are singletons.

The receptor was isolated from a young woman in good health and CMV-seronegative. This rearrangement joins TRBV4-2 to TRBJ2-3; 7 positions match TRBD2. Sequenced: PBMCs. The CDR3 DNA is TGTGCCAGCAGCCAAGGCCTAGCGGACTCAGATACGCAGTATTTT. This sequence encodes CASSQGLADSDTQYF.